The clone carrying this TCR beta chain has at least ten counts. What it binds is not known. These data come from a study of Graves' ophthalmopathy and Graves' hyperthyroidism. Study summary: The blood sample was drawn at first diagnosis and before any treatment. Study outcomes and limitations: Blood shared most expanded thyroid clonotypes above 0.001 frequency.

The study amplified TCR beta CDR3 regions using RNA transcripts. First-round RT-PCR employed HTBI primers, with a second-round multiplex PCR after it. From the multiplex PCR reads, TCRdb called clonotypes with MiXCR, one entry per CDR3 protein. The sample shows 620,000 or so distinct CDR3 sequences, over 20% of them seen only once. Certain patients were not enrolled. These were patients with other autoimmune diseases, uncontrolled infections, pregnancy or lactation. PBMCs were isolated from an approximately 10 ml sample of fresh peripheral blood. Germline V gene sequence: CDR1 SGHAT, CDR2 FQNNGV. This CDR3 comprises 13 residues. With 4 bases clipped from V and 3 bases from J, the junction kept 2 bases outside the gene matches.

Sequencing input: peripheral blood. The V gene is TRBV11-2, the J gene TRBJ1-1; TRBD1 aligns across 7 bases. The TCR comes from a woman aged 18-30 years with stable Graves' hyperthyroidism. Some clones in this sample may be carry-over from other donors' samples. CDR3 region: CASSWGTDTEAFF. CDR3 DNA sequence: TGTGCCAGCAGCTGGGGGACAGACACTGAAGCTTTCTTT. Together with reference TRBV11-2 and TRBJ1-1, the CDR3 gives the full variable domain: EAGVAQSPRYKIIEKRQSVAFWCNPISGHATLYWYQQILGQGPKLLIQFQNNGVVDDSQLPKDRFSAERLKGVDSTLKIQPAKLEDSAVYLCASSWGTDTEAFFGQGTRLTVV.